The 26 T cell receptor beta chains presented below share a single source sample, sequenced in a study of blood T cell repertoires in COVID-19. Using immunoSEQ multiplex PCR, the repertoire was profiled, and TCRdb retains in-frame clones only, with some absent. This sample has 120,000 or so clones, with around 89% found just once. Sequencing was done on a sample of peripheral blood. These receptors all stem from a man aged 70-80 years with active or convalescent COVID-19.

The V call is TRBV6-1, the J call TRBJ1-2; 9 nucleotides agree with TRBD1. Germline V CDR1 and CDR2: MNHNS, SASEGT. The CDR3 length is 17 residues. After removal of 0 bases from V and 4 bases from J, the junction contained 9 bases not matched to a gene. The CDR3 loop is CASSEAVPGQGGYGYTF. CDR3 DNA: TGTGCCAGCAGTGAAGCGGTCCCGGGACAGGGTGGCTATGGCTACACCTTC.

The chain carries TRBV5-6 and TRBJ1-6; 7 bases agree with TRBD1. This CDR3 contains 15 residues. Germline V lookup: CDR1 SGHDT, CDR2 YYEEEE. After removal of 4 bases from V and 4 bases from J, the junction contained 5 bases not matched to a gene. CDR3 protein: CASSLGTEYNSPLHF. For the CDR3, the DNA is TGTGCCAGCAGCCTCGGGACAGAATATAATTCACCCCTCCACTTT.

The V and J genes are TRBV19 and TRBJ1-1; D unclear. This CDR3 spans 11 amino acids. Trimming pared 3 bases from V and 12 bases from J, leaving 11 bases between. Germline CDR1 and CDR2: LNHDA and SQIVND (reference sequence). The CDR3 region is CASSIASQTFF. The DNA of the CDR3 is TGTGCCAGTAGTATCGCATCTCAGACTTTCTTT.

The CDR3 coding sequence is TGTGCCAGCAGCCCCGCAGGGCACCTCTCCTACGAGCAGTACTTC. Translating it yields CASSPAGHLSYEQYF. The chain couples TRBV5-6 to TRBJ2-7; possibly TRBD1 for D (5 bases). The CDR3 spans 15 residues. Germline CDR1 is SGHDT and CDR2 is YYEEEE. V lost 4 bases to trimming and J lost 0 bases, with 14 bases between them.

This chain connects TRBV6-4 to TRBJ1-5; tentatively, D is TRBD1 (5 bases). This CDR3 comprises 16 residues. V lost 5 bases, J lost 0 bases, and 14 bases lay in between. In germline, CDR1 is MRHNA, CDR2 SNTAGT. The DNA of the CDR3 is TGTGCCAGCAGTAGGACAAGCTATTATAGCAATCAGCCCCAGCATTTT. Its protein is CASSRTSYYSNQPQHF.

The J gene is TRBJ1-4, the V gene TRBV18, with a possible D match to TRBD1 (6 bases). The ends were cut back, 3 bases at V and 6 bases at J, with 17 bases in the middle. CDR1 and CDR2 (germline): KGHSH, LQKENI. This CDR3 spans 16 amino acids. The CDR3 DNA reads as TGTGCCAGCTCACCGGAAAACAGGGAATTTGATGAAAAACTGTTTTTT. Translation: CASSPENREFDEKLFF. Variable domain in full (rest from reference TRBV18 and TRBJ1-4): NAGVMQNPRHLVRRRGQEARLRCSPMKGHSHVYWYRQLPEEGLKFMVYLQKENIIDESGMPKERFSAEFPKEGPSILRIQQVVRGDSAAYFCASSPENREFDEKLFFGSGTQLSVL.

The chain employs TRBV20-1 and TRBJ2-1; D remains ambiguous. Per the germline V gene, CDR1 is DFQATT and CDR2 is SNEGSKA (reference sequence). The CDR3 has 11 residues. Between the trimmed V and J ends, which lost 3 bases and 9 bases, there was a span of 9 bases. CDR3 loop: CSASTVSEQFF. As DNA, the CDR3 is TGCAGTGCTAGCACTGTTAGTGAGCAGTTCTTC.

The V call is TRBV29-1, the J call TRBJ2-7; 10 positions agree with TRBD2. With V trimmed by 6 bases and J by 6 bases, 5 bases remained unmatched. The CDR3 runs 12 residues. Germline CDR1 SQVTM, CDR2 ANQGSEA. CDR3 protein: CSVAGLAFEQYF. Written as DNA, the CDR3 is TGCAGCGTCGCGGGACTAGCGTTCGAGCAGTACTTC.

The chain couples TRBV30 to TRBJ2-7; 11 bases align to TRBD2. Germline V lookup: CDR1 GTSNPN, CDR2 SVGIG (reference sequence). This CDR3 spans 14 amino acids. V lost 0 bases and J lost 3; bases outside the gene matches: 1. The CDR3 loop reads CAWSVLAGGYEQYF. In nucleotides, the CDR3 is TGTGCCTGGAGTGTTCTAGCGGGAGGCTACGAGCAGTACTTC.

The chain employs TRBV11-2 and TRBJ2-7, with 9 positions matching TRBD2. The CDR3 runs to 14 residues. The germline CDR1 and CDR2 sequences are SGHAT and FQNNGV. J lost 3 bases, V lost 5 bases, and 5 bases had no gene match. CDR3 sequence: CASSLTSGFYEQYF. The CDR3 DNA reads TGTGCCAGCAGCCTAACTAGCGGGTTCTACGAGCAGTACTTC. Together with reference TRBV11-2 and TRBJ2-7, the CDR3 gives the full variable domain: EAGVAQSPRYKIIEKRQSVAFWCNPISGHATLYWYQQILGQGPKLLIQFQNNGVVDDSQLPKDRFSAERLKGVDSTLKIQPAKLEDSAVYLCASSLTSGFYEQYFGPGTRLTVT.

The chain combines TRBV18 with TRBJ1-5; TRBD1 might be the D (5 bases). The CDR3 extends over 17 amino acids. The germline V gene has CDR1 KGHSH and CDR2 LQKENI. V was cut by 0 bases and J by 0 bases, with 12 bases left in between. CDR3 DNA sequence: TGTGCCAGCTCACCACCTGGCGGGGGAAATAGCAATCAGCCCCAGCATTTT. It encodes CASSPPGGGNSNQPQHF. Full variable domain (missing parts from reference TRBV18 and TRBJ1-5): NAGVMQNPRHLVRRRGQEARLRCSPMKGHSHVYWYRQLPEEGLKFMVYLQKENIIDESGMPKERFSAEFPKEGPSILRIQQVVRGDSAAYFCASSPPGGGNSNQPQHFGDGTRLSIL.

CDR3 loop: CASRPGGNTGELFF. CDR3 sequence (DNA): TGTGCCAGTAGGCCAGGGGGCAACACCGGGGAGCTGTTTTTT. The chain combines TRBV19 with TRBJ2-2, with 8 bases identical to TRBD1. The CDR3 contains 14 residues. Losses at the gene ends were 6 bases for V and 2 bases for J; bases not matched to a gene: 2. Germline loops: CDR1 LNHDA, CDR2 SQIVND (reference sequence).

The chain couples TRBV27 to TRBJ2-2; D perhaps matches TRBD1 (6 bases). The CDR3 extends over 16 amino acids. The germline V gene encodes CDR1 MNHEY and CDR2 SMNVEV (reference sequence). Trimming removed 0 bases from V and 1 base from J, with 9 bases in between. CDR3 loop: CASSLSRTVNTGELFF. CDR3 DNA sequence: TGTGCCAGCAGTTTATCGCGGACAGTGAACACCGGGGAGCTGTTTTTT.

The CDR3 coding sequence is TGTGCCAGCAGGGGACAGGGGGAACAGCCCCAGCATTTT. Its translation: CASRGQGEQPQHF. The chain couples TRBV28 to TRBJ1-5; 11 bases map to TRBD1. The J segment lost 7 bases and the V segment lost 6 bases, leaving 2 bases of the junction unmatched. There are 13 residues in the CDR3. Germline assignment: CDR1 MDHEN and CDR2 SYDVKM. Full variable domain (missing parts from reference TRBV28 and TRBJ1-5): DVKVTQSSRYLVKRTGEKVFLECVQDMDHENMFWYRQDPGLGLRLIYFSYDVKMKEKGDIPEGYSVSREKKERFSLILESASTNQTSMYLCASRGQGEQPQHFGDGTRLSIL.

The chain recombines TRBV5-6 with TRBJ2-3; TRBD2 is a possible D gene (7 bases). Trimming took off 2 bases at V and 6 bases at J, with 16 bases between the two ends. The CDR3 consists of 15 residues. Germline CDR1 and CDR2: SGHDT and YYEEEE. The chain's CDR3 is CASSFQGGALDTQYF. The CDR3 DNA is TGTGCCAGCAGCTTCCAAGGGGGGGCTTTGGATACGCAGTATTTT.

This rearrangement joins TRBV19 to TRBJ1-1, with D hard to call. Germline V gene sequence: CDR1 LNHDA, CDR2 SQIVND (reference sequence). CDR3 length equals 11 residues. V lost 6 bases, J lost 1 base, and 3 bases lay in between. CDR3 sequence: CASSRNTEAFF. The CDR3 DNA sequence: TGTGCCAGTAGCAGGAACACTGAAGCTTTCTTT.

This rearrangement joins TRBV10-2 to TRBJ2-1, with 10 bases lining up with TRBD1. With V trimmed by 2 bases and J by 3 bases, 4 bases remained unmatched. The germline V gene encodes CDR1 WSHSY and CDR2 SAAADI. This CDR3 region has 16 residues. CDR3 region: CASSETDRGVYNEQFF. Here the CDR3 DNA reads TGCGCCAGCAGTGAGACGGACAGGGGGGTCTACAATGAGCAGTTCTTC.

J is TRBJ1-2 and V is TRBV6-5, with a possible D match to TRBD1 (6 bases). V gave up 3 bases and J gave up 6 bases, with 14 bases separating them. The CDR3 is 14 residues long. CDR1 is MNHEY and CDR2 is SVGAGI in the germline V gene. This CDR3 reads CASSYFGQGHGYTF. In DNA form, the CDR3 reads TGTGCCAGCAGTTATTTCGGGCAGGGGCATGGCTACACCTTC.

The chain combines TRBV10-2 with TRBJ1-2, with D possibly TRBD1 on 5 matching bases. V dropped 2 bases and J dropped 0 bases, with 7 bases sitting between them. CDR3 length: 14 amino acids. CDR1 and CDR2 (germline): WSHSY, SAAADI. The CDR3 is CASSEGQANYGYTF. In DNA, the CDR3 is TGCGCCAGCAGTGAGGGACAAGCTAACTATGGCTACACCTTC.

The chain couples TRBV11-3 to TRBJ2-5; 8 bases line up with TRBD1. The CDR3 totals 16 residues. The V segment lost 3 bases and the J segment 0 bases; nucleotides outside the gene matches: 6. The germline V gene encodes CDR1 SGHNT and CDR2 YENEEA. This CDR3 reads CASSFGQGLYQETQYF. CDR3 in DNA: TGTGCCAGCAGCTTCGGACAGGGACTGTACCAAGAGACCCAGTACTTC.

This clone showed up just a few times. CDR3 sequence: CASSPGQGYRYTF. The CDR3 bases are TGTGCCAGCAGCCCGGGACAGGGGTATCGCTACACCTTC. The chain employs TRBV7-9 and TRBJ1-2; 10 positions match TRBD1. The CDR3 length is 13 residues. V dropped 5 bases and J dropped 9; count of bases not matched to a gene: 6. The germline V gene has CDR1 SEHNR and CDR2 FQNEAQ (reference sequence).

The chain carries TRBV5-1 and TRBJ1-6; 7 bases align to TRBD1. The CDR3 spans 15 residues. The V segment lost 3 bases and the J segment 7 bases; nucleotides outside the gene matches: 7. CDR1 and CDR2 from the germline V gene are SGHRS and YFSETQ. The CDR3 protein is CASSYGDRLNSPLHF. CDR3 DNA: TGCGCCAGCAGCTACGGGGACAGACTGAATTCACCCCTCCACTTT.

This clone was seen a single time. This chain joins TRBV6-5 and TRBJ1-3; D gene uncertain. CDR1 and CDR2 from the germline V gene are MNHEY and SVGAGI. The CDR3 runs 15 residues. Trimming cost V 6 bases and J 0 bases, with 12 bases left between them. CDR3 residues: CASSAIGSSGNTIYF. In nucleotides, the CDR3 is TGTGCCAGCAGCGCGATCGGGAGCTCTGGAAACACCATATATTTT.

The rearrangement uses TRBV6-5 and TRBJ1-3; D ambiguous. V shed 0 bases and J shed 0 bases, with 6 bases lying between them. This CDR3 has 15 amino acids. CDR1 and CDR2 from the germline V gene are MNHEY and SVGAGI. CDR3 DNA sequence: TGTGCCAGCAGTTACTCGAGGTCCTCTGGAAACACCATATATTTT. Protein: CASSYSRSSGNTIYF.

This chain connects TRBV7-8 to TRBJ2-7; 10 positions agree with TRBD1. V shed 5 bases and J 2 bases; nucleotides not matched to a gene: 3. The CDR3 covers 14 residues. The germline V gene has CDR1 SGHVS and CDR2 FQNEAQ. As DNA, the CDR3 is TGTGCCAGCAGCCCAGGGACAGGGGCCTACGAGCAGTACTTC. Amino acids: CASSPGTGAYEQYF. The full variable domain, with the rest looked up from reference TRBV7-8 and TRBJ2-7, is GAGVSQSPRYKVAKRGQDVALRCDPISGHVSLFWYQQALGQGPEFLTYFQNEAQLDKSGLPSDRFFAERPEGSVSTLKIQRTQQEDSAVYLCASSPGTGAYEQYFGPGTRLTVT.

CDR3 sequence reads: CATSDNRGAGETQYF. CDR3 in DNA: TGTGCCACCAGTGACAACCGGGGGGCGGGGGAGACCCAGTACTTC. This chain links TRBV24-1 with TRBJ2-5; the D gene is possibly TRBD2 (7 bases). This CDR3 contains 15 residues. V was trimmed by 4 bases and J by 5 bases, leaving 16 bases between them. Germline assignment: CDR1 KGHDR and CDR2 SFDVKD.